The 27 T cell receptor beta chains below were found in one sample sequenced in a study of cytomegalovirus exposure and HLA in healthy donors (dated by TCRdb to between 2016 and 2019). The library was built by means of the immunoSEQ multiplex PCR assay. For the multiplex PCR, a mixture combining 60 forward primers for TCR Vbeta segments and 13 reverse primers for TCR Jbeta segments was used. Sourced from immuneACCESS, this table was stored by TCRdb with only in-frame sequences that have V and J called. A share of the clones is absent; for the studies checked, an unresolved V gene accounts for under half, and the remainder has no known explanation. This sample holds around 230,000 clones; over 75% were observed only once. The ten most abundant clones make up 0.4% to 0.6% of the sample. Sequencing was performed on PBMCs. These TCRs come from a boy between 10 and 17 years old in good health and CMV-seronegative.

The chain links TRBV2 to TRBJ2-7, with TRBD1 identical over 8 bases. The V and J ends lost 3 bases and 5 bases, in that order; junction bases with no gene match: 9. In germline, CDR1 is SNHLY, CDR2 FYNNEI. The CDR3 is 15 amino acids. This CDR3 reads CASSDPRTGRNEQYF. Written as DNA, the CDR3 is TGTGCCAGCAGTGACCCCCGGACAGGGAGGAACGAGCAGTACTTC.

In DNA, the CDR3 is TGCGCCAGCAGCTCGTCGACATTCGGAGGCACTGAAGCTTTCTTT. As protein: CASSSSTFGGTEAFF. This chain joins TRBV5-1 and TRBJ1-1; D gene uncertain. V gave up 3 bases and J gave up 4 bases, with 16 bases separating them. Germline V gene lookup returns CDR1 SGHRS and CDR2 YFSETQ. The CDR3 runs to 15 residues.

The CDR3, as DNA: TGTGCCAGCAGTGAACAGCGCCCCTATGGCTACACCTTC. This encodes CASSEQRPYGYTF. The chain uses TRBV2 and TRBJ1-2, with no clear D. The length of the CDR3 is 13 residues. Between the trimmed V and J ends, which lost 2 bases and 4 bases, there was a span of 8 bases. Germline V gene sequence: CDR1 SNHLY, CDR2 FYNNEI.

The rearrangement links TRBV6-8 to TRBJ2-1; 10 bases are shared with TRBD1. Germline V gene data show CDR1 as MNHGY and CDR2 as SAAAGT. The length of the CDR3 is 15 residues. Unmatched junction bases numbered 10, after V lost 6 bases and J lost 8 bases. The CDR3 DNA reads TGTGCCAGCAGGTATGGACAGGGGGGTCTCGATGAGCAGTTCTTC. Protein product: CASRYGQGGLDEQFF.

The genes are TRBV10-1 and TRBJ2-7, with D maybe TRBD2 (5 bases). The V gene's germline CDR1 is WNHNN and CDR2 SYGVQD (reference sequence). This CDR3 is built from 15 residues. V dropped 9 bases and J dropped 2 bases, with 20 bases sitting between them. CDR3 sequence: CARKLVASGPYEQYF. The CDR3 DNA is TGCGCCAGGAAACTCGTGGCCAGCGGCCCCTACGAGCAGTACTTC.

The chain joins TRBV19 to TRBJ1-5, with 7 bases that match TRBD1. Germline V gene sequence: CDR1 LNHDA, CDR2 SQIVND (reference sequence). The V and J ends lost 4 bases and 4 bases, in that order; junction bases with no gene match: 7. The CDR3 has 15 residues. CDR3 in amino acids: CASSTISGGNQPQHF. The CDR3 DNA reads TGTGCCAGTAGTACCATATCAGGGGGGAATCAGCCCCAGCATTTT.

For this clone: Other nucleotide sequences from this sample produce the same CDR3. The gene calls are TRBV5-1 and TRBJ1-1; TRBD1 is a possible D gene (5 bases). V lost 6 bases to trimming and J lost 5 bases, with 20 bases between them. Germline loops: CDR1 SGHRS, CDR2 YFSETQ. The CDR3 sequence is 15 residues long. The CDR3 nucleotides are TGCGCCAGCAAGGCCCAACAAGGGGCGAGAACTGAAGCTTTCTTT. The encoded protein is CASKAQQGARTEAFF. The complete variable domain, with remaining parts taken from reference TRBV5-1 and TRBJ1-1, reads KAGVTQTPRYLIKTRGQQVTLSCSPISGHRSVSWYQQTPGQGLQFLFEYFSETQRNKGNFPGRFSGRQFSNSRSEMNVSTLELGDSALYLCASKAQQGARTEAFFGQGTRLTVV.

This chain connects TRBV15 to TRBJ2-7, with TRBD1 matching over 7 bases. Germline V gives CDR1 LNHNV, CDR2 YYDKDF (reference sequence). The CDR3 runs 17 residues. V dropped 0 bases and J dropped 3; count of bases not matched to a gene: 11. In nucleotides, the CDR3 is TGTGCCACCAGCAGAGATACTTTCCTGCAGGGGGACTACGAGCAGTACTTC. This sequence encodes CATSRDTFLQGDYEQYF.

This chain joins TRBV5-4 and TRBJ2-2, with D unclear. Deletions cut 4 bases from V and 7 bases from J, with 8 bases between. This CDR3 spans 12 amino acids. In germline, CDR1 is SGHNT, CDR2 YYREEE (reference sequence). The DNA of the CDR3 is TGTGCCAGCAGCACAGTGAGCGGGGAGCTGTTTTTT. Its translation: CASSTVSGELFF.

This chain links TRBV5-5 with TRBJ2-3, with D unresolved. The length of the CDR3 is 15 residues. V shed 0 bases and J shed 5 bases, with 13 bases lying between them. Germline V CDR1 and CDR2: SGHKS, YYEKEE (reference sequence). The CDR3 coding sequence is TGTGCCAGCAGCTTGGCCCTTAGAGAAATAGATACGCAGTATTTT. It yields the protein CASSLALREIDTQYF.

The gene calls are TRBV10-3 and TRBJ1-5; D unresolved. Trimming pared 0 bases from V and 9 bases from J, leaving 15 bases between. This CDR3 is built from 15 residues. Looked up from germline, CDR1 is ENHRY and CDR2 is SYGVKD. This CDR3 reads CAISESSTAEGPQHF. The CDR3 coding sequence is TGTGCCATCAGTGAGTCTAGTACAGCCGAAGGGCCCCAGCATTTT.

CDR3 sequence reads: CASSIAGYEQYF. CDR3 nucleotide sequence: TGTGCCAGTAGTATTGCCGGCTACGAGCAGTACTTC. The chain is built from TRBV19 and TRBJ2-7; D call uncertain. Germline-derived CDR1 and CDR2 are LNHDA and SQIVND (reference sequence). This CDR3 region has 12 residues. Trimming pared 3 bases from V and 3 bases from J, leaving 6 bases between.

V and J are TRBV5-7 and TRBJ2-5; D remains unclear. TRBV5-7 is identified as an open reading frame with a role that is uncertain. The CDR3 length is 12 residues. With 4 bases removed from V and 2 bases from J, the gap between germline ends came to 6 bases. CDR3: CASSTQQETQYF. The CDR3 region has the DNA TGTGCCAGCAGCACCCAGCAAGAGACCCAGTACTTC.

This clone was found a few times. The chain employs TRBV4-2 and TRBJ2-5, with 9 bases fitting TRBD1. The J call may be wrong; the DNA end is better matched by TRBJ2-7. Germline V gives CDR1 LGHNA, CDR2 YNFKEQ. The CDR3 sequence is 15 residues long. CDR3 amino acids: CASSHAGTGTNEQYF. DNA of the CDR3: TGTGCCAGCAGCCATGCCGGGACAGGGACTAACGAGCAGTACTTC.

The chain uses TRBV4-1 and TRBJ2-5; D call uncertain. Per the germline V gene, CDR1 is MGHRA and CDR2 is YSYEKL. This CDR3 has 14 residues. V lost 0 bases, J lost 5 bases, and 10 bases lay in between. CDR3 protein: CASSQDGSSETQYF. DNA for the CDR3: TGCGCCAGCAGCCAAGACGGTTCTTCGGAGACCCAGTACTTC.

This chain's CDR3 is CASSSDRGGQETQYF. DNA for the CDR3: TGTGCCAGCAGCAGTGACAGGGGTGGGCAAGAGACCCAGTACTTC. This chain connects TRBV5-4 to TRBJ2-5; 8 bases align to TRBD1. Per the germline V gene, CDR1 is SGHNT and CDR2 is YYREEE (reference sequence). V lost 4 bases to trimming and J lost 2 bases; unmatched junction nucleotides: 7. The CDR3 runs 15 residues.

This clone has a single count. V gene TRBV19 combines with J gene TRBJ1-1, with a weak D call TRBD1 (6 bases). The V gene's germline CDR1 is LNHDA and CDR2 SQIVND (reference sequence). Trimming shortened V by 5 bases and J by 4 bases, and 20 bases separated the two germline ends. CDR3 length equals 16 residues. Here the CDR3 reads CASSPRSGVRGTEAFF. The CDR3 DNA follows: TGTGCCAGTAGTCCCCGTTCAGGGGTCCGTGGCACTGAAGCTTTCTTT.

The chain uses TRBV6-4 and TRBJ2-7; 8 nucleotides line up with TRBD1. The CDR3 runs 14 residues. Germline V CDR1 and CDR2: MRHNA, SNTAGT. V shed 6 bases and J 1 base; nucleotides not matched to a gene: 5. Here the CDR3 DNA reads TGTGCCAGCAGCGCTGACAGGGGTTCCTACGAGCAGTACTTC. Amino acid sequence: CASSADRGSYEQYF.

The rearrangement joins TRBV5-4 to TRBJ2-5; D may be TRBD2 (6 bases). CDR1 and CDR2 (germline): SGHNT, YYREEE (reference sequence). With 3 bases removed from V and 3 bases from J, the gap between germline ends came to 15 bases. The CDR3 length is 15 residues. CDR3 coding DNA: TGTGCCAGCAGCTCTTTGACTAGTTCTAAAGAGACCCAGTACTTC. This gives the protein CASSSLTSSKETQYF.

The rearrangement uses TRBV13 and TRBJ1-2; TRBD1 is a possible D gene (6 bases). Germline assignment: CDR1 PRHDT and CDR2 FYEKMQ (reference sequence). This CDR3 spans 15 amino acids. Trimming left V 5 bases short and J 3 bases short, with 16 bases between. CDR3 in amino acids: CASSLVGAKDYGYTF. The CDR3 coding sequence is TGTGCCAGCAGCCTGGTGGGGGCCAAGGACTATGGCTACACCTTC.

Here the CDR3 reads CASSLAAYEQYF. CDR3 coding DNA: TGTGCCAGCAGCTTAGCGGCCTACGAGCAGTACTTC. This chain connects TRBV11-2 to TRBJ2-7; D is undetermined. The CDR3 is 12 residues long. Germline-derived CDR1 and CDR2 are SGHAT and FQNNGV. V was trimmed by 1 base and J by 2 bases, leaving 3 bases between them.

The chain has TRBV5-4 and TRBJ2-2, with D possibly matching TRBD1 (6 bases). The V end lost 4 bases, the J end lost 6 bases, and 13 bases lay between the germline ends. The CDR3 runs to 14 residues. Per the germline V gene, CDR1 is SGHNT and CDR2 is YYREEE (reference sequence). Here the CDR3 DNA reads TGTGCCAGCAGCGGGGTTGGGGGCGCCGGGGAGCTGTTTTTT. This gives the protein CASSGVGGAGELFF. The entire variable domain, with the rest obtained from reference TRBV5-4 and TRBJ2-2, is as follows: ETGVTQSPTHLIKTRGQQVTLRCSSQSGHNTVSWYQQALGQGPQFIFQYYREEENGRGNFPPRFSGLQFPNYSSELNVNALELDDSALYLCASSGVGGAGELFFGEGSRLTVL.

This clone came up a few times. This chain connects TRBV5-4 to TRBJ1-1; D might be TRBD1 (6 bases). Germline V CDR1 and CDR2: SGHNT, YYREEE (reference sequence). V lost 3 bases and J lost 1, with 10 bases in between. The CDR3 runs to 14 residues. CDR3 DNA: TGTGCCAGCAGCTCCGCGGACAGGAACACTGAAGCTTTCTTT. Its translation: CASSSADRNTEAFF.

The chain employs TRBV5-1 and TRBJ2-7; D might be TRBD2 (6 bases). The CDR3 loop spans 15 amino acids. Germline CDR1 reads SGHRS; CDR2 reads YFSETQ. The ends were cut back, 0 bases at V and 2 bases at J, with 12 bases in the middle. CDR3 region: CASSLVGGQAYEQYF. CDR3 coding DNA: TGCGCCAGCAGCTTGGTAGGAGGGCAGGCCTACGAGCAGTACTTC.

The V gene is TRBV2, the J gene TRBJ2-7; the D is unclear. The CDR3 contains 13 residues. The germline V and J ends were trimmed by 2 bases and 2 bases, with 7 bases remaining between them. Germline V CDR1 and CDR2: SNHLY, FYNNEI. In DNA, the CDR3 is TGTGCCAGCAGTGAACACTCGCCCTACGAGCAGTACTTC. As protein: CASSEHSPYEQYF.

This clone has only a few counts. An end of the junction differs from the germline gene, which may be a read error. The chain employs TRBV6-5 and TRBJ1-3; D gene uncertain. Germline CDR1 reads MNHEY; CDR2 reads SVGAGI. This CDR3 comprises 11 residues. The CDR3 DNA is TGTGCCAGCAGTTTTGGAGACACCATATATTTT. This sequence encodes CASSFGDTIYF.

The gene calls are TRBV7-2 and TRBJ1-1; 10 bases are a match to TRBD1. CDR3 length: 17 residues. V shed 5 bases and J 1 base; nucleotides not matched to a gene: 10. Germline V CDR1 and CDR2: SGHTA, FQGNSA. The CDR3 reads CASSPRRQGATNTEAFF. Here the CDR3 DNA reads TGTGCCAGCAGCCCCCGAAGACAGGGGGCAACGAACACTGAAGCTTTCTTT.